Listed below are T cell receptor beta chains from one sample, sequenced in a study of CD8 T cells in Susac syndrome. MiXCR, applied by TCRdb to the immunoSEQ multiplex PCR reads, yields one record per CDR3 protein. The sample holds 150,000 to 190,000 distinct CDR3 sequences, over 95% seen once. The sequenced sample was CD8+ T cells from PBMCs. The source is a human donor with multiple sclerosis. Each CDR3 is given with its conserved first and last residue. Each record gives: clone size, D gene, V gene, J gene, CDR3 protein, CDR3 DNA. A D gene is named only where the DNA matches it firmly. The size field is filled for only some rows; it gives once, few, many or a size class.

abundance: .; d_gene: TRBD2; v_gene: TRBV29-1; j_gene: TRBJ2-3; CDR3aa: CSVEGVSGGAFGTDTQYF; CDR3nt: TGCAGCGTTGAAGGTGTTAGCGGGGGGGCATTCGGCACAGATACGCAGTATTTT
abundance: once; d_gene: .; v_gene: TRBV6-1; j_gene: TRBJ2-2; CDR3aa: CASSDPPNTGELFF; CDR3nt: TGTGCCAGCAGTGACCCCCCGAACACCGGGGAGCTGTTTTTT
abundance: once; d_gene: TRBD1; v_gene: TRBV7-9; j_gene: TRBJ1-1; CDR3aa: CASSLEGAMHTEAFF; CDR3nt: TGTGCCAGCAGCTTAGAGGGGGCGATGCACACTGAAGCTTTCTTT
abundance: .; d_gene: .; v_gene: TRBV12-3/TRBV12-4; j_gene: TRBJ1-5; CDR3aa: CASTTWGGGEPQHF; CDR3nt: TGTGCCAGCACTACTTGGGGGGGAGGGGAGCCCCAGCATTTT
abundance: .; d_gene: .; v_gene: TRBV6-5; j_gene: TRBJ1-6; CDR3aa: CASSYSGNSPLHF; CDR3nt: TGTGCCAGCAGTTACTCGGGAAATTCACCCCTCCACTTT
abundance: .; d_gene: TRBD2; v_gene: TRBV5-4; j_gene: TRBJ2-1; CDR3aa: CASSTWTSATGEQFF; CDR3nt: TGTGCCAGCAGCACGTGGACTAGCGCTACGGGTGAGCAGTTCTTC
abundance: .; d_gene: .; v_gene: TRBV7-9; j_gene: TRBJ1-4; CDR3aa: CASTLGDEKLFF; CDR3nt: TGTGCCAGCACCCTAGGGGATGAAAAACTGTTTTTT
abundance: .; d_gene: .; v_gene: TRBV27; j_gene: TRBJ1-2; CDR3aa: CASSYRGGDGYTF; CDR3nt: TGTGCCAGCAGTTATCGAGGAGGGGACGGCTACACCTTC
abundance: .; d_gene: .; v_gene: TRBV20-1; j_gene: TRBJ1-6; CDR3aa: CSATRDGSSYNSPLHF; CDR3nt: TGCAGTGCTACACGGGACGGTAGCTCCTATAATTCACCCCTCCACTTT
abundance: .; d_gene: TRBD1; v_gene: TRBV12-3/TRBV12-4; j_gene: TRBJ2-1; CDR3aa: CASSWTGEPYNEQFF; CDR3nt: TGTGCCAGCAGTTGGACAGGGGAACCCTACAATGAGCAGTTCTTC
abundance: .; d_gene: .; v_gene: TRBV3-1; j_gene: TRBJ2-5; CDR3aa: CASSRDRGGRETQYF; CDR3nt: TGTGCCAGCAGCCGAGACAGGGGCGGGAGGGAGACCCAGTACTTC
abundance: .; d_gene: .; v_gene: TRBV19; j_gene: TRBJ2-1; CDR3aa: CASSITLGFNEQFF; CDR3nt: TGTGCCAGTAGTATTACCCTGGGCTTCAATGAGCAGTTCTTC
abundance: .; d_gene: .; v_gene: TRBV7-8; j_gene: TRBJ1-6; CDR3aa: CASSLKPSSYNSPLHF; CDR3nt: TGTGCCAGCAGCTTAAAACCGAGCTCCTATAATTCACCCCTCCACTTT
abundance: .; d_gene: .; v_gene: TRBV9; j_gene: TRBJ1-5; CDR3aa: CASSLERREPQHF; CDR3nt: TGTGCCAGCAGCCTCGAGAGGCGGGAACCCCAGCATTTT
abundance: .; d_gene: TRBD1; v_gene: TRBV5-1; j_gene: TRBJ2-1; CDR3aa: CASSRYRDRGTNEQFF; CDR3nt: TGCGCCAGCAGCAGATACCGGGACAGGGGTACGAATGAGCAGTTCTTC
abundance: .; d_gene: TRBD2; v_gene: TRBV5-6; j_gene: TRBJ2-3; CDR3aa: CASSWLLAELTDTQYF; CDR3nt: TGTGCCAGCAGCTGGCTACTAGCGGAACTCACAGATACGCAGTATTTT
abundance: .; d_gene: .; v_gene: TRBV27; j_gene: TRBJ2-7; CDR3aa: CASSLRGEQYF; CDR3nt: TGTGCCAGCAGTTTACGGGGCGAGCAGTACTTC
abundance: .; d_gene: TRBD2; v_gene: TRBV3-1; j_gene: TRBJ2-7; CDR3aa: CASSQDGPRGALYEQYF; CDR3nt: TGTGCCAGCAGCCAAGATGGCCCGCGGGGGGCGTTATACGAGCAGTACTTC
abundance: .; d_gene: .; v_gene: TRBV10-3; j_gene: TRBJ2-1; CDR3aa: CAISEPGGPWDEQFF; CDR3nt: TGTGCCATCAGTGAACCCGGGGGGCCTTGGGATGAGCAGTTCTTC
abundance: .; d_gene: .; v_gene: TRBV9; j_gene: TRBJ2-1; CDR3aa: CASSRTDNEQFF; CDR3nt: TGTGCCAGCAGCCGGACTGACAATGAGCAGTTCTTC
abundance: .; d_gene: .; v_gene: TRBV6-5; j_gene: TRBJ2-1; CDR3aa: CASTTRGENEQFF; CDR3nt: TGTGCCAGCACCACACGGGGTGAAAATGAGCAGTTCTTC
abundance: .; d_gene: .; v_gene: TRBV20-1; j_gene: TRBJ2-5; CDR3aa: CSAIPLMGAPQETQYF; CDR3nt: TGCAGTGCTATCCCCCTAATGGGGGCGCCTCAAGAGACCCAGTACTTC
abundance: once; d_gene: TRBD2; v_gene: TRBV11-2; j_gene: TRBJ2-5; CDR3aa: CASSPGLRRGGEETQYF; CDR3nt: TGTGCCAGCAGCCCCGGCTTGAGGCGGGGGGGCGAAGAGACCCAGTACTTC
abundance: .; d_gene: .; v_gene: TRBV4-2; j_gene: TRBJ2-3; CDR3aa: CASSLHAGGLGTDTQYF; CDR3nt: TGTGCCAGCAGCCTCCATGCCGGGGGACTTGGCACAGATACGCAGTATTTT
abundance: .; d_gene: .; v_gene: TRBV6-5; j_gene: TRBJ2-5; CDR3aa: CASSPERRETQYF; CDR3nt: TGTGCCAGCTCCCCGGAGAGGCGAGAGACCCAGTACTTC
abundance: .; d_gene: .; v_gene: TRBV3-1; j_gene: TRBJ2-2; CDR3aa: CASSQDRPRNTGELFF; CDR3nt: TGTGCCAGCAGCCAAGATCGTCCCCGGAACACCGGGGAGCTGTTTTTT
abundance: .; d_gene: .; v_gene: TRBV6-1; j_gene: TRBJ1-6; CDR3aa: CASSPSHTFSSYNSPLHF; CDR3nt: TGTGCCAGCAGCCCGTCGCATACATTCAGCTCCTATAATTCACCCCTCCACTTT